The 32 T cell receptor beta chains below all came from one sample that was sequenced in a study of shared clonotypes between healthy human individuals. Measured with immunoSEQ multiplex PCR; TCRdb has only the in-frame clones, and not every one. The sample lists about 320,000 clones, around 86% occurring once. Sequenced: memory CD8+ T cells sorted from blood. This sample's subset: CD45RO+ cells pooled with CCR7-negative TemRA cells. These receptor sequences come from a man younger than 35 in good health.

The chain joins TRBV6-5 to TRBJ2-2; D might be TRBD2 (5 bases). CDR1 MNHEY and CDR2 SVGAGI come from the germline V gene. This CDR3 spans 15 amino acids. Trimming cost V 2 bases and J 4 bases, with 11 bases left between them. CDR3 bases: TGTGCCAGCAGTTACACGCTGGAGGCCACCGGGGAGCTGTTTTTT. It encodes CASSYTLEATGELFF.

The chain links TRBV7-9 to TRBJ1-1; D not resolved. Trimming shortened V by 2 bases and J by 7 bases, and 5 bases separated the two germline ends. The CDR3 length is 11 residues. Per the germline V gene, CDR1 is SEHNR and CDR2 is FQNEAQ (reference sequence). CDR3 sequence reads: CASSLSLEAFF. In DNA, the CDR3 is TGTGCCAGCAGCTTAAGTCTTGAAGCTTTCTTT.

The chain combines TRBV6-4 with TRBJ1-5; D uncertain. The length of the CDR3 is 12 residues. The germline CDR1 and CDR2 sequences are MRHNA and SNTAGT. V shed 7 bases and J shed 6 bases, with 10 bases lying between them. Here the CDR3 reads CASMARSQPQHF. The CDR3 DNA reads as TGTGCCAGCATGGCACGCTCTCAGCCCCAGCATTTT.

This chain joins TRBV27 and TRBJ2-7; 7 bases are a match to TRBD1. The CDR3 is made up of 14 amino acids. V lost 2 bases and J lost 0; bases outside the gene matches: 1. Germline assignment: CDR1 MNHEY and CDR2 SMNVEV (reference sequence). The DNA of the CDR3 is TGTGCCAGCAGTTTAGACAGGGACTCCTACGAGCAGTACTTC. Translation gives CASSLDRDSYEQYF.

Concerning this clone itself: Other DNA sequences in the same sample also yield this CDR3. The CDR3 is CACGQENSNQPQHF. CDR3 in DNA: TGTGCCTGTGGACAAGAGAATAGCAATCAGCCCCAGCATTTT. V usage is TRBV30 and J usage is TRBJ1-5, with D possibly matching TRBD1 (5 bases). Germline V gene data show CDR1 as GTSNPN and CDR2 as SVGIG (reference sequence). V lost 6 bases and J 0 bases, leaving 12 bases between the germline ends. The CDR3 is 14 residues long.

The V call is TRBV5-6, the J call TRBJ2-3; D ambiguous. The CDR3 length is 12 residues. CDR1 SGHDT and CDR2 YYEEEE come from the germline V gene. Trimming removed 2 bases at V and 8 bases at J, with 9 bases between. The CDR3 here is CASSFGSGTQYF. The CDR3 region has the DNA TGTGCCAGCAGCTTTGGGTCCGGTACGCAGTATTTT.

There are a few counts of this clone. The genes are TRBV5-1 and TRBJ2-7; D gene uncertain. CDR1 SGHRS and CDR2 YFSETQ come from the germline V gene. CDR3 length: 13 residues. The V and J ends lost 3 bases and 2 bases respectively, with 9 bases between them. The CDR3 DNA is TGCGCCAGCAGCTGGTCGGAAACCTACGAGCAGTACTTC. It translates to CASSWSETYEQYF.

J is TRBJ1-2 and V is TRBV5-1; a weak D match, TRBD1 (5 bases). The germline V gene has CDR1 SGHRS and CDR2 YFSETQ. Trimming removed 4 bases from V and 8 bases from J, with 15 bases in between. This CDR3 comprises 13 residues. The CDR3 DNA follows: TGCGCCAGCAGCCCAAGGACATATCTGGGCTACACCTTC. It yields the protein CASSPRTYLGYTF.

The genes are TRBV28 and TRBJ2-7, with D uncertain. CDR3 length: 13 residues. CDR1 and CDR2 from the germline V gene are MDHEN and SYDVKM. The ends were cut back, 3 bases at V and 2 bases at J, with 8 bases in the middle. The CDR3 protein is CASSFENPYEQYF. In DNA, the CDR3 is TGTGCCAGCAGTTTCGAGAATCCCTACGAGCAGTACTTC.

The rearrangement links TRBV19 to TRBJ2-3, with 7 bases aligning to TRBD1. This CDR3 contains 15 residues. V trimming: 6 bases; J trimming: 0 bases; junction bases outside the gene matches: 6. Looked up from germline, CDR1 is LNHDA and CDR2 is SQIVND (reference sequence). CDR3 amino acids: CASRLTGVSTDTQYF. The CDR3 region has the DNA TGTGCCAGTAGGCTAACAGGGGTTAGCACAGATACGCAGTATTTT. Supplemented by reference TRBV19 and TRBJ2-3, the full variable domain reads DGGITQSPKYLFRKEGQNVTLSCEQNLNHDAMYWYRQDPGQGLRLIYYSQIVNDFQKGDIAEGYSVSREKKESFPLTVTSAQKNPTAFYLCASRLTGVSTDTQYFGPGTRLTVL.

As DNA, the CDR3 is TGTGCCAGCGGAACCGGGACAGCAGGGTCCGGGGAGCTGTTTTTT. Amino acid sequence: CASGTGTAGSGELFF. The rearrangement links TRBV28 to TRBJ2-2, with 7 bases matching TRBD1. CDR3 length equals 15 residues. Unmatched junction bases numbered 12, after V lost 8 bases and J lost 6 bases. Germline V lookup: CDR1 MDHEN, CDR2 SYDVKM. Combining the CDR3 with reference TRBV28 and TRBJ2-2 gives the whole variable domain DVKVTQSSRYLVKRTGEKVFLECVQDMDHENMFWYRQDPGLGLRLIYFSYDVKMKEKGDIPEGYSVSREKKERFSLILESASTNQTSMYLCASGTGTAGSGELFFGEGSRLTVL.

The rearrangement links TRBV30 to TRBJ1-5, with D possibly being TRBD1 (6 bases). V was shortened by 4 bases and J by 5 bases, with 15 bases between the two germline ends. Germline-derived CDR1 and CDR2 are GTSNPN and SVGIG (reference sequence). The CDR3 is made up of 14 amino acids. CDR3 bases: TGTGCCTGGACCGAGGGGGGGCCCTATCAGCCCCAGCATTTT. This sequence encodes CAWTEGGPYQPQHF.

The V and J genes are TRBV27 and TRBJ1-2; tentative D call: TRBD1 (6 bases). Germline CDR1 and CDR2: MNHEY and SMNVEV (reference sequence). CDR3 length: 14 amino acids. V was pared by 5 bases and J by 5 bases, with 15 bases between. Here the CDR3 DNA reads TGTGCCAGCAGTCCATTTGGGACAACTTATGGCTACACCTTC. Translation: CASSPFGTTYGYTF.

The chain links TRBV7-2 to TRBJ2-7; 8 bases are shared with TRBD1. The CDR3 spans 13 residues. The junction had 3 bases not matched to a gene; V was cut back by 3 bases and J by 5 bases. Looked up from germline, CDR1 is SGHTA and CDR2 is FQGNSA. This chain's CDR3 is CASSFYRGNEQYF. CDR3 sequence (DNA): TGTGCCAGCAGCTTTTACAGGGGGAACGAGCAGTACTTC.

This clone was seen only a few times. The chain joins TRBV6-5 to TRBJ1-2; D uncertain. The V gene lost 2 bases and the J gene lost 6 bases, with 10 bases spanning the gap. Germline V gene lookup returns CDR1 MNHEY and CDR2 SVGAGI. This CDR3 is 13 amino acids long. Here the CDR3 reads CASSYMGSNGYTF. In DNA form, the CDR3 reads TGTGCCAGCAGTTACATGGGGTCAAATGGCTACACCTTC.

This clone was observed many times. In the same sample, other DNA sequences code for this CDR3. The CDR3 region has the DNA TGTGCCAGCCGGGACTCCTACGAGCAGTACTTC. This encodes CASRDSYEQYF. This chain uses TRBV6-1 with TRBJ2-7; D is possibly TRBD2 (5 bases). This CDR3 has 11 amino acids. From germline, CDR1 is MNHNS and CDR2 SASEGT. The V end was cut by 8 bases, the J end by 0 bases, with 5 bases between.

The chain carries TRBV29-1 and TRBJ1-4; 10 bases align to TRBD1. The ends lost 6 bases at V and 11 bases at J; junction bases unmatched: 12. CDR1 is SQVTM, CDR2 ANQGSEA, per germline. The CDR3 is made up of 14 amino acids. CDR3 loop: CSVDTGTGDGKLFF. The DNA for the CDR3 is TGCAGCGTAGATACCGGGACAGGGGACGGGAAACTGTTTTTT.

The CDR3 bases are TGTGCCAGCAGTGAGGGCAGTGAAGGCTCTGGAAACACCATATATTTT. As protein: CASSEGSEGSGNTIYF. V is TRBV2 and J is TRBJ1-3, with D unclear. The V gene lost 3 bases and the J gene lost 0 bases, with 12 bases spanning the gap. The germline CDR1 and CDR2 sequences are SNHLY and FYNNEI. CDR3 length equals 16 residues. Filled out from reference TRBV2 and TRBJ1-3, the complete variable domain reads EPEVTQTPSHQVTQMGQEVILRCVPISNHLYFYWYRQILGQKVEFLVSFYNNEISEKSEIFDDQFSVERPDGSNFTLKIRSTKLEDSAMYFCASSEGSEGSGNTIYFGEGSWLTVV.

This sequence joins TRBV7-2 and TRBJ2-1, with 7 positions matching TRBD1. This CDR3 spans 14 amino acids. Trimming removed 5 bases from V and 7 bases from J; junction bases left unmatched: 8. Per germline, CDR1 SGHTA and CDR2 FQGNSA. CDR3 in amino acids: CASSHEGAWNEQFF. The CDR3 coding sequence is TGTGCCAGCAGCCACGAGGGGGCGTGGAATGAGCAGTTCTTC.

In this sample, this clone turned up once. The chain's CDR3 is CASSYGHTYGYTF. CDR3 bases: TGTGCCAGCAGTTACGGTCACACCTATGGCTACACCTTC. This chain joins TRBV6-5 and TRBJ1-2; D not resolved. The CDR3 covers 13 residues. The germline CDR1 and CDR2 sequences are MNHEY and SVGAGI. Trimming pared 2 bases from V and 4 bases from J, leaving 8 bases between.

The J gene is TRBJ2-7, the V gene TRBV6-5, with D hard to call. Germline CDR1 reads MNHEY; CDR2 reads SVGAGI. CDR3 length: 15 amino acids. V was shortened by 5 bases and J by 5 bases, with 19 bases between the two germline ends. CDR3 coding DNA: TGTGCCAGCAGTCTAGGAACGTCCGGATGGGACGAGCAGTACTTC. Translated, it gives CASSLGTSGWDEQYF.

The gene calls are TRBV2 and TRBJ2-7, with D unclear. Deletions cut 8 bases from V and 0 bases from J, with 11 bases between. CDR1 SNHLY and CDR2 FYNNEI come from the germline V gene. The CDR3 length is 13 residues. The CDR3, as DNA: TGTGCCAGCCTTGGTCGCCTCTCCTACGAGCAGTACTTC. Amino acid sequence: CASLGRLSYEQYF.

This clone was seen once. The chain couples TRBV2 to TRBJ1-5; the D is unclear. Germline V lookup: CDR1 SNHLY, CDR2 FYNNEI. The V and J ends lost 6 bases and 2 bases respectively, with 17 bases between them. This CDR3 spans 16 amino acids. This chain's CDR3 is CASSLTPRSGNQPQHF. The CDR3 bases are TGTGCCAGCAGCCTCACCCCCAGGTCGGGCAATCAGCCCCAGCATTTT.

A single count supports this clone. This chain links TRBV27 with TRBJ1-2; possible D gene TRBD1, 6 bases. The length of the CDR3 is 14 residues. The germline CDR1 and CDR2 sequences are MNHEY and SMNVEV (reference sequence). V lost 3 bases and J lost 1, with 9 bases in between. The DNA of the CDR3 is TGTGCCAGCAGTTTGTACAGGGATAACTATGGCTACACCTTC. Translating it yields CASSLYRDNYGYTF.

Concerning this clone: The junction and the germline gene differ at one end; a read error may be behind it. This chain uses TRBV7-7 with TRBJ2-7; D might be TRBD1 (8 bases). This CDR3 spans 15 amino acids. Per the germline V gene, CDR1 is SSHAT and CDR2 is FNYEAQ (reference sequence). CDR3 bases: TGTGCTAGCAGCCCAGGACAGGGAGGGTCCTACGAGCAGTACTTC. This codes for CASSPGQGGSYEQYF.

This clone was counted only a few times. The J gene is TRBJ1-2, the V gene TRBV4-1; 8 bases agree with TRBD1. The junction had 3 bases not matched to a gene; V was cut back by 3 bases and J by 3 bases. Germline V gene lookup returns CDR1 MGHRA and CDR2 YSYEKL. CDR3 length equals 14 residues. DNA for the CDR3: TGCGCCAGCAGCCAGCCGGGACAGGACTATGGCTACACCTTC. Translation gives CASSQPGQDYGYTF.

The rearrangement uses TRBV9 and TRBJ2-2, with 9 bases identical to TRBD1. V lost 1 base and J lost 6; bases outside the gene matches: 7. This CDR3 spans 16 amino acids. CDR1 SGDLS and CDR2 YYNGEE come from the germline V gene. The CDR3: CASSVYGQGYAGELFF. The CDR3 DNA reads as TGTGCCAGCAGCGTATATGGACAGGGGTATGCCGGGGAGCTGTTTTTT. Full variable domain (rest looked up from reference TRBV9 and TRBJ2-2): DSGVTQTPKHLITATGQRVTLRCSPRSGDLSVYWYQQSLDQGLQFLIQYYNGEERAKGNILERFSAQQFPDLHSELNLSSLELGDSALYFCASSVYGQGYAGELFFGEGSRLTVL.

The chain links TRBV6-5 to TRBJ2-3, with D unclear. Deletions cut 5 bases from V and 1 base from J, with 13 bases between. The germline gives CDR1 MNHEY, CDR2 SVGAGI. CDR3 size: 15 residues. Here the CDR3 DNA reads TGTGCCAGCAGTACAGCAGGAGCTGGCACAGATACGCAGTATTTT. Translation gives CASSTAGAGTDTQYF.

The chain carries TRBV13 and TRBJ2-3, with D possibly matching TRBD1 (6 bases). V was pared by 3 bases and J by 6 bases, with 16 bases between. Looked up from germline, CDR1 is PRHDT and CDR2 is FYEKMQ (reference sequence). CDR3 size: 15 residues. The DNA of the CDR3 is TGTGCCAGCAGCTTTGCAGGGGCCGAGGTGGATACGCAGTATTTT. This encodes CASSFAGAEVDTQYF. The full variable domain, completed using reference TRBV13 and TRBJ2-3, is AAGVIQSPRHLIKEKRETATLKCYPIPRHDTVYWYQQGPGQDPQFLISFYEKMQSDKGSIPDRFSAQQFSDYHSELNMSSLELGDSALYFCASSFAGAEVDTQYFGPGTRLTVL.

The chain combines TRBV4-2 with TRBJ1-3; 8 nucleotides match TRBD1. The CDR3 is made up of 19 amino acids. Losses at the gene ends were 1 base for V and 4 bases for J; bases not matched to a gene: 15. Germline CDR1 and CDR2: LGHNA and YNFKEQ. CDR3 amino acids: CASSQVVGQESAAGNTIYF. In DNA, the CDR3 is TGTGCCAGCAGCCAAGTAGTGGGACAGGAAAGTGCTGCCGGAAACACCATATATTTT.

The rearrangement uses TRBV6-1 and TRBJ1-2; D not resolved. Trimming took off 1 base at V and 2 bases at J, with 14 bases between the two ends. This CDR3 has 16 amino acids. The germline V gene encodes CDR1 MNHNS and CDR2 SASEGT. CDR3 nucleotide sequence: TGTGCCAGCAGTGAAGGTCCCACGGAGACAAACTATGGCTACACCTTC. It specifies CASSEGPTETNYGYTF.

This chain links TRBV9 with TRBJ1-1; 7 bases align to TRBD1. CDR1 is SGDLS, CDR2 YYNGEE, per germline. The CDR3 consists of 14 residues. The V segment lost 3 bases and the J segment 4 bases; nucleotides outside the gene matches: 6. CDR3 coding DNA: TGTGCCAGCAGCGCATACAGGGGTGGCACTGAAGCTTTCTTT. This encodes CASSAYRGGTEAFF.